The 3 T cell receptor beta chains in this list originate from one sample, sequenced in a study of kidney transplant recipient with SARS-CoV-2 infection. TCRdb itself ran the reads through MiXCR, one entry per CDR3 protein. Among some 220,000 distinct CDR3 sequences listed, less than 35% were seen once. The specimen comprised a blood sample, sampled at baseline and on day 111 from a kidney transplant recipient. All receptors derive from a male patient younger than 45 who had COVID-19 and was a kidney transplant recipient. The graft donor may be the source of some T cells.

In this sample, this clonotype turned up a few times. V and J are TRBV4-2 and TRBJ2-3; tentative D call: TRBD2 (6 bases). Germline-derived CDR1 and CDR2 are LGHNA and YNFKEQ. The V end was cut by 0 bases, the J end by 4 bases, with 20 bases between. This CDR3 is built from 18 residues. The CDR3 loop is CASSQDAGGTSIPDTQYF. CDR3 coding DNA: TGTGCCAGCAGCCAAGATGCTGGTGGAACTAGCATACCAGATACGCAGTATTTT.

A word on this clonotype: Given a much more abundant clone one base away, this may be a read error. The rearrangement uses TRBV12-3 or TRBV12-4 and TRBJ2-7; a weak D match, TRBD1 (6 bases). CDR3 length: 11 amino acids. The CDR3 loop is CASGQLYEQHF. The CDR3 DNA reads TGTGCCAGTGGACAGCTCTACGAGCAGCACTTC.

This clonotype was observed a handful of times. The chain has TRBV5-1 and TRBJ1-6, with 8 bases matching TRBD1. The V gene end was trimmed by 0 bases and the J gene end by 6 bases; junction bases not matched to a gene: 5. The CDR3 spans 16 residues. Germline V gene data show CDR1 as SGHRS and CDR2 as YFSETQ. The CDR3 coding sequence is TGCGCCAGCAGCTTGGGGTATGACAGGGGTAATTCACCCCTCCACTTT. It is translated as CASSLGYDRGNSPLHF.